This T cell receptor (beta chain) was recorded in a study of T cell repertoires in cytomegalovirus infection. A word on this clonotype: Antigen: not known.

Germline V gene lookup returns CDR1 MGHRA and CDR2 YSYEKL. This CDR3 spans 19 amino acids. V lost 0 bases and J 2 bases, leaving 22 bases between the germline ends. TCRdb processed the reads anew with MiXCR; each CDR3 protein has one entry. The sample contains hundreds of thousands of distinct CDR3 sequences, under 45% of which appear only once. Study outcomes and limitations: Of the TCR beta families, the public ones yielded a cumulative frequency that identified carriers of CMV plus the relevant HLA.

This specimen was cultured PBMCs, taken from culture after CMV antigen stimulation. This chain uses TRBV4-1 with TRBJ1-1, with a tentative D call TRBD1 (5 bases). This sequence originates from a human donor in good health (CMV status not recorded). Some clones in this sample may be carry-over from other donors' samples. In DNA, the CDR3 is TGCGCCAGCAGCCAAGAGGGGGAAGGGTATATGGGCCTTAACACTGAAGCTTTCTTT. It is translated as CASSQEGEGYMGLNTEAFF.